This T cell receptor beta chain was recovered during a study of early T cells in non-severe SARS-CoV-2 infection. Study-wide background: Whole-blood bulk RNA, unsorted, was sequenced, and chains were unpaired.

The CDR3 has 14 amino acids. V shed 5 bases and J shed 8 bases, with 16 bases lying between them. The germline CDR1 and CDR2 sequences are SEHNR and FQNEAQ (reference sequence). This clonotype was counted ten times or more. The protocol attached unique molecular identifiers to individual cDNA molecules. One entry per CDR3 protein results from TCRdb running MiXCR on the 5' RACE reads. Of about 110,000 distinct CDR3 sequences listed, roughly 11% are singletons. The chain joins TRBV7-9 to TRBJ2-1; no definite D call. The sequenced sample was whole blood. This receptor was taken from an adult who was a healthcare worker with PCR-confirmed SARS-CoV-2 infection or an uninfected control (not recorded which). DNA for the CDR3: TGTGCCAGCAGCGGACGGGCCTCCCGGGATGAGCAGTTCTTC. Amino acid sequence: CASSGRASRDEQFF.